A single sample gave rise to the 10 T cell receptor beta chains below, sequenced in a study of cytomegalovirus exposure and HLA in healthy donors. Measured with immunoSEQ multiplex PCR; TCRdb has only the in-frame clones, and not every one. The repertoire holds about 250,000 clones, with less than 90% as singletons. Sample: PBMCs. These receptors were collected from a man between 18 and 35 years old in good health and CMV-seropositive.

The gene calls are TRBV5-4 and TRBJ2-3; D is undetermined. The CDR3 loop spans 14 amino acids. The germline gives CDR1 SGHNT, CDR2 YYREEE (reference sequence). Between the trimmed V and J ends, which lost 1 base and 2 bases, there was a span of 8 bases. CDR3 loop: CASSLSGYTDTQYF. The CDR3 DNA sequence: TGTGCCAGCAGCTTGTCGGGTTACACAGATACGCAGTATTTT.

The chain recombines TRBV7-2 with TRBJ2-1; 10 bases agree with TRBD2. Looked up from germline, CDR1 is SGHTA and CDR2 is FQGNSA. This CDR3 has 15 residues. Trimming removed 6 bases from V and 7 bases from J; junction bases left unmatched: 9. CDR3 DNA sequence: TGTGCCAGCAGTCTCAGCGGGAGGGCCAGGAATGAGCAGTTCTTC. It encodes CASSLSGRARNEQFF.

The J gene is TRBJ2-2, the V gene TRBV6-5; 9 bases match TRBD1. This CDR3 spans 14 amino acids. Germline CDR1 reads MNHEY; CDR2 reads SVGAGI. Trimming cost V 5 bases and J 4 bases; bases outside gene matches: 2. DNA for the CDR3: TGTGCCAGCAGTCGACAGGGGGGCACCGGGGAGCTGTTTTTT. Its protein is CASSRQGGTGELFF.

The rearrangement joins TRBV18 to TRBJ2-7; 9 bases match TRBD1. CDR3 length: 16 amino acids. V trimming: 3 bases; J trimming: 2 bases; junction bases outside the gene matches: 8. Germline V gene sequence: CDR1 KGHSH, CDR2 LQKENI. CDR3 bases: TGTGCCAGCTCACCGTCCGGGACAGGGCTGGCCTACGAGCAGTACTTC. Its protein product is CASSPSGTGLAYEQYF.

V and J are TRBV9 and TRBJ2-7, with a weak D call TRBD2 (5 bases). The CDR3 length is 16 residues. The V and J ends lost 0 bases and 0 bases respectively, with 13 bases between them. Germline CDR1 reads SGDLS; CDR2 reads YYNGEE. CDR3 amino acids: CASSVAPGVGSYEQYF. CDR3 sequence (DNA): TGTGCCAGCAGCGTAGCCCCCGGGGTAGGCTCCTACGAGCAGTACTTC. The full variable domain, completed using reference TRBV9 and TRBJ2-7, is DSGVTQTPKHLITATGQRVTLRCSPRSGDLSVYWYQQSLDQGLQFLIQYYNGEERAKGNILERFSAQQFPDLHSELNLSSLELGDSALYFCASSVAPGVGSYEQYFGPGTRLTVT.

The chain is built from TRBV5-1 and TRBJ2-7; no definite D call. This CDR3 is 17 amino acids long. Trimming shortened V by 1 base and J by 2 bases, and 19 bases separated the two germline ends. From germline, CDR1 is SGHRS and CDR2 YFSETQ. CDR3 sequence: CASSLLPGLEIAYEQYF. The CDR3 nucleotides are TGCGCCAGCAGCTTGTTACCGGGCCTAGAGATCGCCTACGAGCAGTACTTC.

The chain links TRBV2 to TRBJ1-1, with a tentative D call TRBD1 (5 bases). The CDR3 contains 14 residues. Germline values: CDR1 SNHLY, CDR2 FYNNEI. Between the trimmed V and J ends, which lost 5 bases and 5 bases, there was a span of 15 bases. CDR3 amino acids: CASSRQKAWTEAFF. The CDR3 DNA follows: TGTGCCAGCAGTAGACAGAAAGCTTGGACTGAAGCTTTCTTT.

The chain has TRBV27 and TRBJ2-1; D unresolved. The CDR3 is 14 residues long. Trimming shortened V by 6 bases and J by 4 bases, and 13 bases separated the two germline ends. The germline V gene encodes CDR1 MNHEY and CDR2 SMNVEV (reference sequence). The CDR3 here is CASRPRNLYNEQFF. DNA for the CDR3: TGTGCCAGCAGGCCCCGTAACTTGTACAATGAGCAGTTCTTC.

The rearrangement uses TRBV6-5 and TRBJ1-2; D perhaps matches TRBD1 (5 bases). Between the trimmed V and J ends, which lost 4 bases and 4 bases, there was a span of 19 bases. This CDR3 has 16 amino acids. In germline, CDR1 is MNHEY, CDR2 SVGAGI. DNA for the CDR3: TGTGCCAGCAGTTCCCACCCCTCCAGGGAAGGCTATGGCTACACCTTC. Protein sequence: CASSSHPSREGYGYTF.

The chain has TRBV5-4 and TRBJ1-2, with 8 bases fitting TRBD1. The CDR3 has 14 amino acids. Losses at the gene ends were 4 bases for V and 4 bases for J; bases not matched to a gene: 6. Germline V gene sequence: CDR1 SGHNT, CDR2 YYREEE (reference sequence). Here the CDR3 reads CASSPGQGGYGYTF. The CDR3 DNA reads TGTGCCAGCAGCCCTGGACAGGGTGGCTATGGCTACACCTTC.